Following are 27 T cell receptor beta chains from one sample sequenced in a study of cytomegalovirus exposure and HLA in healthy donors. This PCR relied on a set of 60 Vbeta primers and 13 Jbeta primers. Libraries were prepared by immunoSEQ multiplex PCR; TCRdb keeps only in-frame clonotypes and omits some of them. This sample has roughly 100,000 clones, with almost 70% found just once. The sequenced sample consisted of PBMCs. Receptors were obtained from a man aged 30 to 39 in good health and CMV-seronegative.

The chain employs TRBV7-2 and TRBJ2-1, with D unclear. The CDR3 runs to 14 residues. The V and J ends lost 1 base and 4 bases respectively, with 8 bases between them. The V gene's germline CDR1 is SGHTA and CDR2 FQGNSA. The CDR3 here is CASSLENRYNEQFF. CDR3 DNA sequence: TGTGCCAGCAGCTTAGAGAATAGATACAATGAGCAGTTCTTC.

The chain combines TRBV19 with TRBJ2-1; 11 bases are a match to TRBD2. Looked up from germline, CDR1 is LNHDA and CDR2 is SQIVND (reference sequence). This CDR3 contains 17 residues. Trimming at V came to 6 bases and at J to 4 bases, leaving 11 bases not matched to a gene. The CDR3 region is CASSLRPGTSGYNEQFF. The DNA for the CDR3 is TGTGCCAGTAGCCTCCGCCCGGGGACTAGCGGTTACAATGAGCAGTTCTTC.

The chain joins TRBV4-1 to TRBJ1-2; no definite D call. The CDR3 runs to 14 residues. CDR1 is MGHRA and CDR2 is YSYEKL in the germline V gene. Deletions cut 0 bases from V and 4 bases from J, with 9 bases between. The CDR3: CASSQDGRSYGYTF. In DNA form, the CDR3 reads TGCGCCAGCAGCCAAGACGGCAGGTCCTATGGCTACACCTTC.

J is TRBJ1-4 and V is TRBV27; a possible D gene is TRBD1 (6 bases). Trimming took 6 bases from V and 4 from J, leaving 12 bases between them. The germline gives CDR1 MNHEY, CDR2 SMNVEV (reference sequence). The CDR3 sequence is 14 residues long. The CDR3 loop is CASRRTALNEKLFF. CDR3 nucleotides: TGTGCCAGCAGAAGGACAGCCCTTAATGAAAAACTGTTTTTT. The full variable domain, rest sourced from reference TRBV27 and TRBJ1-4, is EAQVTQNPRYLITVTGKKLTVTCSQNMNHEYMSWYRQDPGLGLRQIYYSMNVEVTDKGDVPEGYKVSRKEKRNFPLILESPSPNQTSLYFCASRRTALNEKLFFGSGTQLSVL.

This clone was counted only a few times. This chain joins TRBV7-9 and TRBJ1-4, with D perhaps matching TRBD1 (6 bases). V gave up 3 bases and J gave up 3 bases, with 14 bases separating them. Germline CDR1 reads SEHNR; CDR2 reads FQNEAQ (reference sequence). The CDR3 loop spans 16 amino acids. Written as DNA, the CDR3 is TGTGCCAGCAGCTTCGAAACAGGGTTTTCTAATGAAAAACTGTTTTTT. It encodes CASSFETGFSNEKLFF. The full variable domain, with the rest looked up from reference TRBV7-9 and TRBJ1-4, is DTGVSQNPRHKITKRGQNVTFRCDPISEHNRLYWYRQTLGQGPEFLTYFQNEAQLEKSRLLSDRFSAERPKGSFSTLEIQRTEQGDSAMYLCASSFETGFSNEKLFFGSGTQLSVL.

The chain combines TRBV9 with TRBJ2-7; tentative D call: TRBD2 (7 bases). CDR1 and CDR2 (germline): SGDLS, YYNGEE. V was trimmed by 4 bases and J by 3 bases, leaving 17 bases between them. The CDR3 runs to 15 residues. The CDR3 DNA follows: TGTGCCAGCAGCCACGTAGGGGGAGGGTTCTACGAGCAGTACTTC. Its protein product is CASSHVGGGFYEQYF.

This chain links TRBV4-3 with TRBJ1-2; TRBD1 might be the D (6 bases). Germline values: CDR1 LGHNA, CDR2 YSLEER. Trimming stripped 0 bases from V and 8 bases from J, with 13 bases between. The CDR3 has 14 amino acids. CDR3 nucleotide sequence: TGCGCCAGCAGCCAAGATGAAACAGGGCGGGGCTACACCTTC. It yields the protein CASSQDETGRGYTF.

The CDR3 DNA reads TGTGCCAGCAGCGTAGCCAGAGGTAACTCTGGGGCCAACGTCCTGACTTTC. Translation: CASSVARGNSGANVLTF. V usage is TRBV9 and J usage is TRBJ2-6; no clear D gene. Germline values: CDR1 SGDLS, CDR2 YYNGEE. This CDR3 spans 17 amino acids. The V end was cut by 0 bases, the J end by 0 bases, with 10 bases between.

A few counts support this clone. The rearrangement links TRBV18 to TRBJ2-7; 9 bases are a match to TRBD1. The germline V gene has CDR1 KGHSH and CDR2 LQKENI. V shed 6 bases, J shed 5 bases, and the junction held 8 bases outside the gene matches. The CDR3 length is 14 residues. CDR3 amino acids: CASSPGTGFHEQYF. The CDR3 region has the DNA TGTGCCAGCTCCCCCGGGACAGGGTTCCACGAGCAGTACTTC.

This CDR3 is CASSYQGDYGYTF. The CDR3, as DNA: TGTGCCAGCAGTTATCAGGGTGACTATGGCTACACCTTC. The chain combines TRBV27 with TRBJ1-2; TRBD1 is a possible D gene (5 bases). This CDR3 is built from 13 residues. Trimming cost V 4 bases and J 3 bases, with 9 bases left between them. The germline V gene encodes CDR1 MNHEY and CDR2 SMNVEV (reference sequence).

This clone occurred once. J is TRBJ2-7 and V is TRBV15, with 9 positions matching TRBD1. CDR1 and CDR2 from the germline V gene are LNHNV and YYDKDF (reference sequence). This CDR3 spans 14 amino acids. J was trimmed by 3 bases and V by 5 bases; bases with no gene match: 5. CDR3: CATSPRDRVYEQYF. DNA for the CDR3: TGTGCCACCAGCCCCCGGGACAGGGTCTACGAGCAGTACTTC.

The rearrangement joins TRBV2 to TRBJ2-5; 7 bases are shared with TRBD2. V dropped 6 bases and J dropped 5; count of bases not matched to a gene: 6. The length of the CDR3 is 13 residues. CDR1 and CDR2 (germline): SNHLY, FYNNEI. The CDR3 bases are TGTGCCAGCAGCCCAGGACTAGTCGAGACCCAGTACTTC. This codes for CASSPGLVETQYF.

V gene TRBV5-4 combines with J gene TRBJ1-1, with D unclear. CDR1 SGHNT and CDR2 YYREEE come from the germline V gene (reference sequence). This CDR3 comprises 14 residues. V was shortened by 4 bases and J by 1 base, with 11 bases between the two germline ends. The CDR3 bases are TGTGCCAGCAGCCCGAACAGCGGGAACACTGAAGCTTTCTTT. Its protein is CASSPNSGNTEAFF. The full variable domain, with the rest looked up from reference TRBV5-4 and TRBJ1-1, is ETGVTQSPTHLIKTRGQQVTLRCSSQSGHNTVSWYQQALGQGPQFIFQYYREEENGRGNFPPRFSGLQFPNYSSELNVNALELDDSALYLCASSPNSGNTEAFFGQGTRLTVV.

The V gene is TRBV27, the J gene TRBJ2-7, with TRBD2 matching 13 bases. Germline CDR1 MNHEY, CDR2 SMNVEV (reference sequence). The CDR3 runs to 14 residues. The junction had 5 bases not matched to a gene; V was cut back by 8 bases and J by 4 bases. Here the CDR3 reads CASSGLAGEYEQYF. The CDR3 nucleotides read TGTGCCAGCTCCGGACTAGCGGGAGAATACGAGCAGTACTTC.

This chain connects TRBV27 to TRBJ2-5; 8 bases line up with TRBD2. The DNA end is more similar to TRBJ2-7, so the J call may be wrong. Germline assignment: CDR1 MNHEY and CDR2 SMNVEV (reference sequence). There are 15 residues in the CDR3. The CDR3 region is CASSLDGRGTYEQYF. DNA for the CDR3: TGTGCCAGCAGTTTGGACGGGAGGGGGACCTACGAGCAGTACTTC.

V is TRBV7-2 and J is TRBJ2-3; TRBD2 agrees at 7 bases. Germline assignment: CDR1 SGHTA and CDR2 FQGNSA. The CDR3 sequence is 18 residues long. V lost 0 bases and J lost 4; bases outside the gene matches: 13. DNA of the CDR3: TGTGCCAGCAGCTTAGCGCATAGGGTGGGAGGGCGGGCAGATACGCAGTATTTT. It yields the protein CASSLAHRVGGRADTQYF.

With respect to this clone: One junction end does not reproduce the germline sequence, and a read error may be involved. The V and J genes are TRBV15 and TRBJ2-4; weak D call: TRBD2 (5 bases). This CDR3 has 16 residues. Per the germline V gene, CDR1 is LNHNV and CDR2 is YYDKDF (reference sequence). The CDR3 bases are TGTGCCACCAGCAGAGATAAAACCGGGATGCTAAACAGTCAGTACTTC. Translated: CATSRDKTGMLNSQYF.

The chain recombines TRBV6-5 with TRBJ1-3; D gene uncertain. This CDR3 has 14 amino acids. V shed 5 bases and J shed 0 bases, with 8 bases lying between them. Germline CDR1 and CDR2: MNHEY and SVGAGI. CDR3 DNA sequence: TGTGCCAGCAGTACCGGGAACTCTGGAAACACCATATATTTT. Translating gives CASSTGNSGNTIYF.

This clone came up a few times. The rearrangement uses TRBV7-9 and TRBJ2-7, with unresolved D. CDR3 size: 13 residues. Trimming took off 2 bases at V and 2 bases at J, with 7 bases between the two ends. Germline V lookup: CDR1 SEHNR, CDR2 FQNEAQ (reference sequence). CDR3 nucleotide sequence: TGTGCCAGCAGCTTAACAGAACCCTACGAGCAGTACTTC. It is translated as CASSLTEPYEQYF.

The rearrangement joins TRBV5-4 to TRBJ2-3; 9 nucleotides match TRBD2. With 0 bases clipped from V and 1 base from J, the junction kept 3 bases outside the gene matches. The CDR3 runs 16 residues. Germline V lookup: CDR1 SGHNT, CDR2 YYREEE (reference sequence). CDR3 in amino acids: CASSLGGGRGTDTQYF. The CDR3 DNA is TGTGCCAGCAGCTTGGGAGGCGGGAGGGGCACAGATACGCAGTATTTT.

The gene calls are TRBV28 and TRBJ1-1, with D possibly matching TRBD1 (5 bases). The CDR3 totals 14 residues. The germline gives CDR1 MDHEN, CDR2 SYDVKM. V was pared by 8 bases and J by 1 base, with 14 bases between. The CDR3 is CASPPAGGNTEAFF. CDR3 nucleotide sequence: TGTGCCAGCCCCCCGGCGGGGGGGAACACTGAAGCTTTCTTT.

This clone was counted once. V and J are TRBV7-9 and TRBJ2-3; D remains ambiguous. With 0 bases removed from V and 8 bases from J, the gap between germline ends came to 9 bases. This CDR3 has 13 residues. CDR1 is SEHNR and CDR2 is FQNEAQ in the germline V gene (reference sequence). In DNA, the CDR3 is TGTGCCAGCAGCTTAGCTAAAGCACCTACGCAGTATTTT. Translating gives CASSLAKAPTQYF.

The chain combines TRBV29-1 with TRBJ2-3; a possible D gene is TRBD1 (5 bases). Trimming removed 8 bases at V and 3 bases at J, with 21 bases between. The length of the CDR3 is 15 residues. The germline V gene has CDR1 SQVTM and CDR2 ANQGSEA. The CDR3 spells CSSNGQGSRTDTQYF. CDR3 nucleotides: TGCAGCTCCAACGGCCAGGGATCCAGGACAGATACGCAGTATTTT.

Written as DNA, the CDR3 is TGTGCCAGCAAAAGAGGGGGCCCTGGGGCCAACGTCCTGACTTTC. Amino acids: CASKRGGPGANVLTF. The V call is TRBV9, the J call TRBJ2-6, with 7 positions matching TRBD1. Germline V gene lookup returns CDR1 SGDLS and CDR2 YYNGEE. This CDR3 contains 15 residues. With V trimmed by 6 bases and J by 2 bases, 5 bases remained unmatched.

This clone has more than one count but fewer than ten. The chain is built from TRBV28 and TRBJ2-1; 10 bases match TRBD2. Trimming at V came to 10 bases and at J to 9 bases, leaving 15 bases not matched to a gene. CDR1 MDHEN and CDR2 SYDVKM come from the germline V gene. The CDR3 sequence is 15 residues long. CDR3 residues: CATRPSGRTFTEQFF. The CDR3, as DNA: TGTGCCACGCGACCTAGCGGGAGAACATTTACTGAGCAGTTCTTC.

The chain carries TRBV18 and TRBJ1-6; D remains ambiguous. The CDR3 covers 14 residues. Trimming removed 5 bases at V and 0 bases at J, with 5 bases between. Germline values: CDR1 KGHSH, CDR2 LQKENI. CDR3 region: CASSTSSYNSPLHF. CDR3 bases: TGTGCCAGCTCAACGAGCTCCTATAATTCACCCCTCCACTTT.

This chain joins TRBV5-1 and TRBJ2-1; 7 bases are shared with TRBD1. V lost 4 bases, J lost 3 bases, and 7 bases stayed unmatched. Germline-derived CDR1 and CDR2 are SGHRS and YFSETQ. This CDR3 contains 15 residues. This CDR3 reads CASSVGQAYYNEQFF. The CDR3 DNA sequence: TGCGCCAGCAGCGTAGGACAGGCCTACTACAATGAGCAGTTCTTC.